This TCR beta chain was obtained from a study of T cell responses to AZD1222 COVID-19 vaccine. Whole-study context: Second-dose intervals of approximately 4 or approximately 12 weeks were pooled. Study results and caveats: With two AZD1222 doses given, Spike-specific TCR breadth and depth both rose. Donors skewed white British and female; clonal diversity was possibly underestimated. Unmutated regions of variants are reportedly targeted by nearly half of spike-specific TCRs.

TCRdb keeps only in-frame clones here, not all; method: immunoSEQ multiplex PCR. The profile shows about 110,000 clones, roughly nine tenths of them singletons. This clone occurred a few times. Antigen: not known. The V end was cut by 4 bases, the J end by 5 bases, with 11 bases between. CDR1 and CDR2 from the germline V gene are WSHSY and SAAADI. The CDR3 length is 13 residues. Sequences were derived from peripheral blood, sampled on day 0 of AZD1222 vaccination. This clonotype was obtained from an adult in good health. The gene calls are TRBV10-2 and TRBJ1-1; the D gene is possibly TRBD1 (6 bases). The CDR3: CASSAQGSTEAFF. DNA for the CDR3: TGCGCCAGCAGTGCACAGGGATCTACTGAAGCTTTCTTT.